These 21 T cell receptor beta chains originate from one sample sequenced in a study of cytomegalovirus exposure and HLA in healthy donors. The assay was immunoSEQ multiplex PCR, and TCRdb's table has in-frame clones only and misses some. The table records 150,000 to 200,000 clones, roughly 83% of them present only once. Material: PBMCs. The receptor set was obtained from a woman between 18 and 30 years old in good health and CMV-seronegative.

The chain combines TRBV2 with TRBJ1-1; no reliable D call. Germline CDR1 reads SNHLY; CDR2 reads FYNNEI. The CDR3 extends over 11 amino acids. Deletions cut 5 bases from V and 4 bases from J, with 5 bases between. This CDR3 is CASSRGTEAFF. Written as DNA, the CDR3 is TGTGCCAGCAGTCGAGGCACTGAAGCTTTCTTT.

The genes are TRBV10-3 and TRBJ1-1; 7 positions agree with TRBD1. Germline CDR1 is ENHRY and CDR2 is SYGVKD. J lost 1 base, V lost 6 bases, and 5 bases had no gene match. The CDR3 sequence is 14 residues long. The CDR3 sequence is CAIRPTGENTEAFF. DNA for the CDR3: TGTGCCATCAGACCTACAGGGGAGAACACTGAAGCTTTCTTT.

This clone was seen just once. The chain links TRBV19 to TRBJ2-4; a possible D gene is TRBD2 (6 bases). The CDR3 runs to 14 residues. Trimming pared 7 bases from V and 8 bases from J, leaving 18 bases between. Germline V gives CDR1 LNHDA, CDR2 SQIVND (reference sequence). Written as DNA, the CDR3 is TGTGCCAGTAAGACGCGGGGAGGACTCGACATTCAGTACTTC. Translated: CASKTRGGLDIQYF.

The gene calls are TRBV23-1 and TRBJ1-5; 9 bases fit TRBD1. Being an ORF, TRBV23-1 has a function that is uncertain. The CDR3 is 15 residues long. Trimming removed 4 bases from V and 5 bases from J; junction bases left unmatched: 6. The chain's CDR3 is CASSPNGQGHQPQHF. DNA for the CDR3: TGCGCCAGCAGTCCGAACGGACAGGGGCATCAGCCCCAGCATTTT.

The genes are TRBV5-1 and TRBJ2-2, with D unclear. This CDR3 is built from 15 residues. Germline-derived CDR1 and CDR2 are SGHRS and YFSETQ. Trimming took off 2 bases at V and 7 bases at J, with 15 bases between the two ends. CDR3 loop: CASSFGSQQVGELFF. In nucleotides, the CDR3 is TGCGCCAGCAGCTTCGGGTCACAACAAGTCGGGGAGCTGTTTTTT.

This clone was seen only a few times. The V and J genes are TRBV5-1 and TRBJ2-6, with D unclear. The CDR3 extends over 18 amino acids. Germline V lookup: CDR1 SGHRS, CDR2 YFSETQ. The ends were cut back, 0 bases at V and 1 base at J, with 14 bases in the middle. The CDR3 sequence is CASSLVAGRMSGANVLTF. The DNA of the CDR3 is TGCGCCAGCAGCTTGGTGGCAGGCCGAATGTCTGGGGCCAACGTCCTGACTTTC.

This chain links TRBV20-1 with TRBJ2-5, with D uncertain. The germline CDR1 and CDR2 sequences are DFQATT and SNEGSKA (reference sequence). CDR3 length: 10 residues. V was shortened by 3 bases and J by 5 bases, with 4 bases between the two germline ends. The CDR3 region is CSASGETQYF. In DNA form, the CDR3 reads TGCAGTGCTAGCGGGGAGACCCAGTACTTC.

V gene TRBV9 combines with J gene TRBJ2-7, with TRBD1 as a possible D gene (6 bases). The CDR3 has 15 amino acids. Trimming stripped 4 bases from V and 0 bases from J, with 14 bases between. Germline assignment: CDR1 SGDLS and CDR2 YYNGEE. The DNA for the CDR3 is TGTGCCAGCAGCCCCCAGCAGGGGATCTCCTACGAGCAGTACTTC. This sequence encodes CASSPQQGISYEQYF.

V gene TRBV7-9 combines with J gene TRBJ2-1, with D perhaps matching TRBD1 (5 bases). V was shortened by 0 bases and J by 7 bases, with 13 bases between the two germline ends. This CDR3 has 15 amino acids. The germline gives CDR1 SEHNR, CDR2 FQNEAQ (reference sequence). CDR3 amino acids: CASSLATGDRNEQFF. Written as DNA, the CDR3 is TGTGCCAGCAGCTTAGCGACTGGCGACAGAAATGAGCAGTTCTTC.

This clone was detected a few times. The chain uses TRBV5-6 and TRBJ2-7; 7 bases match TRBD1. Trimming took 6 bases from V and 6 from J; bases not matched to a gene: 12. Germline CDR1 reads SGHDT; CDR2 reads YYEEEE. This CDR3 spans 14 amino acids. In DNA, the CDR3 is TGTGCCAGCAAAACCGGAGACAGGGATGGCGAGCAGTACTTC. Its protein is CASKTGDRDGEQYF. Full variable domain (rest looked up from reference TRBV5-6 and TRBJ2-7): DAGVTQSPTHLIKTRGQQVTLRCSPKSGHDTVSWYQQALGQGPQFIFQYYEEEERQRGNFPDRFSGHQFPNYSSELNVNALLLGDSALYLCASKTGDRDGEQYFGPGTRLTVT.

In DNA form, the CDR3 reads TGTGCCAGCAACCTTCAGAGCGGGGCCTACAATGAGCAGTTCTTC. This gives the protein CASNLQSGAYNEQFF. The rearrangement links TRBV28 to TRBJ2-1; 7 nucleotides line up with TRBD2. V was pared by 7 bases and J by 2 bases, with 8 bases of the junction left unmatched. Germline V gene data show CDR1 as MDHEN and CDR2 as SYDVKM. The CDR3 is 15 residues long.

The rearrangement joins TRBV5-1 to TRBJ2-1; D remains ambiguous. Germline V gene lookup returns CDR1 SGHRS and CDR2 YFSETQ. This CDR3 has 14 residues. Deletions cut 4 bases from V and 4 bases from J, with 12 bases between. CDR3: CASSPYQRYNEQFF. The CDR3 bases are TGCGCCAGCAGCCCCTATCAGCGATACAATGAGCAGTTCTTC.

J is TRBJ1-2 and V is TRBV7-9; no definite D call. Germline V gene data show CDR1 as SEHNR and CDR2 as FQNEAQ (reference sequence). The CDR3 extends over 13 amino acids. Deletions cut 1 base from V and 8 bases from J, with 11 bases between. Written as DNA, the CDR3 is TGTGCCAGCAGCTTAGTGGGGAGTGGGGGCTACACCTTC. As protein: CASSLVGSGGYTF. The variable domain in full, with the rest retrieved from reference TRBV7-9 and TRBJ1-2, is DTGVSQNPRHKITKRGQNVTFRCDPISEHNRLYWYRQTLGQGPEFLTYFQNEAQLEKSRLLSDRFSAERPKGSFSTLEIQRTEQGDSAMYLCASSLVGSGGYTFGSGTRLTVV.

The chain links TRBV6-5 to TRBJ1-6; a weak D match, TRBD1 (6 bases). This CDR3 comprises 15 residues. V lost 10 bases and J lost 7, with 20 bases in between. Germline lookup yields CDR1 MNHEY and CDR2 SVGAGI. CDR3 nucleotides: TGTGCCACCCAAATCTACAGGGTGGGGAATTCACCCCTCCACTTT. As protein: CATQIYRVGNSPLHF.

V gene TRBV6-1 combines with J gene TRBJ1-5; 7 bases match TRBD1. V shed 5 bases, J shed 3 bases, and the junction held 4 bases outside the gene matches. CDR3 length: 14 residues. CDR1 is MNHNS and CDR2 is SASEGT in the germline V gene. CDR3 nucleotide sequence: TGTGCCAGCAGTTGGACAGGACTCAATCAGCCCCAGCATTTT. Translation gives CASSWTGLNQPQHF.

V usage is TRBV5-1 and J usage is TRBJ2-5; D unclear. Germline V CDR1 and CDR2: SGHRS, YFSETQ. The CDR3 spans 13 residues. V gave up 5 bases and J gave up 4 bases, with 12 bases separating them. The CDR3 sequence is CASSSQVAETQYF. CDR3 bases: TGCGCCAGCAGTTCACAAGTAGCAGAGACCCAGTACTTC. The full variable domain, rest sourced from reference TRBV5-1 and TRBJ2-5, is KAGVTQTPRYLIKTRGQQVTLSCSPISGHRSVSWYQQTPGQGLQFLFEYFSETQRNKGNFPGRFSGRQFSNSRSEMNVSTLELGDSALYLCASSSQVAETQYFGPGTRLLVL.

The genes are TRBV29-1 and TRBJ1-1, with TRBD1 as a possible D gene (5 bases). The germline CDR1 and CDR2 sequences are SQVTM and ANQGSEA. Between the trimmed V and J ends, which lost 4 bases and 0 bases, there was a span of 12 bases. The CDR3 length is 14 residues. CDR3 bases: TGCAGCGTTGGCCCAGGGCAGATGAACACTGAAGCTTTCTTT. Protein sequence: CSVGPGQMNTEAFF.

The genes are TRBV5-4 and TRBJ2-2, with TRBD1 identical over 8 bases. The CDR3 is made up of 15 amino acids. CDR1 SGHNT and CDR2 YYREEE come from the germline V gene (reference sequence). V dropped 6 bases and J dropped 5; count of bases not matched to a gene: 9. This CDR3 reads CASTFRQGRTGELFF. DNA for the CDR3: TGTGCCAGCACCTTCAGACAGGGGAGGACCGGGGAGCTGTTTTTT.

This clone was found once. The chain couples TRBV6-1 to TRBJ2-7, with D unresolved. Between the trimmed V and J ends, which lost 5 bases and 6 bases, there was a span of 8 bases. This CDR3 spans 11 amino acids. Germline CDR1 reads MNHNS; CDR2 reads SASEGT. Written as DNA, the CDR3 is TGTGCCAGCAGTCCAGTATTCGAGCAGTACTTC. Its protein is CASSPVFEQYF.

The J gene is TRBJ1-5, the V gene TRBV4-1; TRBD1 is a possible D gene (5 bases). Germline V gene data show CDR1 as MGHRA and CDR2 as YSYEKL. The CDR3 extends over 14 amino acids. The V gene lost 4 bases and the J gene lost 5 bases, with 12 bases spanning the gap. CDR3 protein: CASSPVGLHQPQHF. CDR3 DNA sequence: TGCGCCAGCAGCCCCGTGGGGCTTCATCAGCCCCAGCATTTT.

This chain connects TRBV6-1 to TRBJ2-7; 14 nucleotides align to TRBD2. CDR1 and CDR2 (germline): MNHNS, SASEGT. V lost 10 bases, J lost 4 bases, and 9 bases stayed unmatched. The CDR3 has 15 amino acids. The CDR3 nucleotides are TGTGCCACCCTGGGACTAGCGGGGGTGATGTACGAGCAGTACTTC. Translated: CATLGLAGVMYEQYF.